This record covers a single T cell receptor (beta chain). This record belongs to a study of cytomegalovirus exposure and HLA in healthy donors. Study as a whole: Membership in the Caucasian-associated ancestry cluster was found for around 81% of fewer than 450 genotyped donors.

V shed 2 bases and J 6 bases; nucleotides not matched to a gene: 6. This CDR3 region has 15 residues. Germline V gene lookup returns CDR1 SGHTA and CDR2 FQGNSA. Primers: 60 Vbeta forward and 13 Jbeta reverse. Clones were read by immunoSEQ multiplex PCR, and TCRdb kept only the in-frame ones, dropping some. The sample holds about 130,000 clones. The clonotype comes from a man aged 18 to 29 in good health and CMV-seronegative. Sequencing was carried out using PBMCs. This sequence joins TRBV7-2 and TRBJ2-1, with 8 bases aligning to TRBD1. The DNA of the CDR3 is TGTGCCAGCAGCTTAAACGGACAGGGTCCCAATGAGCAGTTCTTC. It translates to CASSLNGQGPNEQFF.